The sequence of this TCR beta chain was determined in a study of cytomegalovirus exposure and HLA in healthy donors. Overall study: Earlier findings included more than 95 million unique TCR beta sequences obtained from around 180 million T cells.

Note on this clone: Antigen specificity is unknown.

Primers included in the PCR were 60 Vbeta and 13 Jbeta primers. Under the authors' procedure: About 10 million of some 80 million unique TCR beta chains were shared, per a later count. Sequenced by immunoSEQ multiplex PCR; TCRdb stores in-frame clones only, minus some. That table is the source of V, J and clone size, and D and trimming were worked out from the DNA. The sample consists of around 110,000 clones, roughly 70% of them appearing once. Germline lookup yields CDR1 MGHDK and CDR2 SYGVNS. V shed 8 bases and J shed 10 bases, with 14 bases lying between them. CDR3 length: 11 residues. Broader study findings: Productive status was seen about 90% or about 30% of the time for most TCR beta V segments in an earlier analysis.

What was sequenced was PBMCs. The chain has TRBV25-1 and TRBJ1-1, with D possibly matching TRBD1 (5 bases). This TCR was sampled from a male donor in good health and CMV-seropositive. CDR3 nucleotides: TGTGCCAGCGAAGGGGCCCTGAGAGCTTTCTTT. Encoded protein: CASEGALRAFF.